The sequence of this T cell receptor beta chain was determined in a study of T cells and Merkel cell carcinoma outcomes (TCRdb year 2020). Regarding the complete study: The study looked at whether the tumor T-cell repertoire and T-cell density could predict clinical outcome in patients with Merkel cell carcinoma. On the study overall, not on this receptor specifically: According to the report, clinical outcomes in Merkel cell carcinoma patients could be predicted using T-cell density together with features of the T-cell repertoire.

Note on this clone: What this receptor recognizes is not known. Base qualities are not provided; no much larger clone lies one nucleotide away.

The library was produced with the immunoSEQ multiplex PCR assay. What TCRdb holds here is the immuneACCESS table cut down to in-frame rearrangements. Part of the clones is not present; checked against another copy, under half of the missing clones reflect an unresolved V gene, and the others are unexplained. The sample profile shows under 15,000 clones; 95% of them were found once. In total, the top ten clones hold roughly 1% of the sample. The V and J ends are trimmed by 1 base and 4 bases, leaving 2 bases between them. The germline V gene encodes CDR1 GTSNPN and CDR2 SVGIG (reference sequence). The CDR3 sequence holds 10 residues, the cysteine and phenylalanine included. Of all the DNA, just the CDR3 is kept, 30 bases in frame from base 1. The samples were taken from patients with Merkel cell carcinoma.

The clonotype was recovered from a human donor with Merkel cell carcinoma. Sequenced sample: tumor tissue from Merkel cell carcinoma. This chain joins TRBV30 to TRBJ2-7; the D gene cannot be resolved reliably. The nucleotide sequence is TGTGCCTGGAGTGATTACGAGCAGTACTTC. Its translation is CAWSDYEQYF.